The T cell receptor (beta chain) described here comes from a study of cytomegalovirus exposure and HLA in healthy donors. Whole-study findings and limits: Per published accounts, TCR beta sequences correctly predicted the HLA-A and HLA-B alleles of most subjects. In an earlier analysis, productive rearrangement rates for most beta V segments clustered near 87% or 30%. An analysis was carried out at a later point. It showed that HLA-associated TCR beta chains were more clonally expanded than equally common non-associated chains.

The germline V gene has CDR1 MNHEY and CDR2 SMNVEV (reference sequence). The V end lost 6 bases, the J end lost 6 bases, and 18 bases lay between the germline ends. This CDR3 comprises 14 residues. Note on this clone: Its antigen is not identified.

The PCR employed 60 Vbeta primers together with 13 Jbeta primers. Authors' processing steps: In a later analysis, of tens of millions of unique beta chains, roughly 10 million appeared in at least two donors. The assay was immunoSEQ multiplex PCR, and TCRdb's table has in-frame clones only and misses some. The V and J calls and clone size come from that table; D and trimming were worked out from the DNA. This table has over 85,000 clones, 67% appearing once. The chain carries TRBV27 and TRBJ2-7, with a weak D call TRBD1 (5 bases). This clonotype was sampled from a man under 40 in good health and CMV-seronegative. Sequenced sample: PBMCs. The CDR3 region has the DNA TGTGCCAGCAGCCAAAACCCCAGGGTAAGCGAGCAGTACTTC. This encodes CASSQNPRVSEQYF.